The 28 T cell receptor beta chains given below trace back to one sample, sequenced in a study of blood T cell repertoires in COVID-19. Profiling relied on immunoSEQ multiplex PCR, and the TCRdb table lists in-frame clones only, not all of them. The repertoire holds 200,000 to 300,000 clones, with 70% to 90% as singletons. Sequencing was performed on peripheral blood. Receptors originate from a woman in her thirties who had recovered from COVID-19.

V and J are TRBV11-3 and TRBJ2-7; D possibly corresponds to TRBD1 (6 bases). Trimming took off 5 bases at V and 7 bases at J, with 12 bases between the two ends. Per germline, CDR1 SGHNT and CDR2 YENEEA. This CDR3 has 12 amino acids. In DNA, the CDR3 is TGTGCCAGCAGCCAACAGGGACGTGAGCAGTACTTC. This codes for CASSQQGREQYF.

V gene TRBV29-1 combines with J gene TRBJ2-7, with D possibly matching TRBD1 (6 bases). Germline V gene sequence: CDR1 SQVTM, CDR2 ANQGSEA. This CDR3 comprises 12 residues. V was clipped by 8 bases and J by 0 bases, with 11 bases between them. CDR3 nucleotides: TGCAGCTCCCGGGACAACTCCTACGAGCAGTACTTC. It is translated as CSSRDNSYEQYF.

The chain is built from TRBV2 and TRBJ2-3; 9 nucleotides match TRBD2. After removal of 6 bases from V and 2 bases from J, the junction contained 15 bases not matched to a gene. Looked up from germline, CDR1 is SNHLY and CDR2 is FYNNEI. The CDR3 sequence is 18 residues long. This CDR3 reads CASSSFFSLAGDTDTQYF. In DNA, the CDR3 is TGTGCCAGCAGCTCGTTCTTCTCATTAGCGGGGGACACAGATACGCAGTATTTT. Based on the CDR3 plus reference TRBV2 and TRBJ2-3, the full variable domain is EPEVTQTPSHQVTQMGQEVILRCVPISNHLYFYWYRQILGQKVEFLVSFYNNEISEKSEIFDDQFSVERPDGSNFTLKIRSTKLEDSAMYFCASSSFFSLAGDTDTQYFGPGTRLTVL.

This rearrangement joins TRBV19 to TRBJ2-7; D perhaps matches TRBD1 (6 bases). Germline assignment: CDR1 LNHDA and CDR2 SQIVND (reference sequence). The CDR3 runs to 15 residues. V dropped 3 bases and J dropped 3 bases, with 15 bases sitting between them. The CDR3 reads CASSMRRQAYYEQYF. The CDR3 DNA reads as TGTGCCAGTAGTATGAGGAGACAGGCATACTACGAGCAGTACTTC.

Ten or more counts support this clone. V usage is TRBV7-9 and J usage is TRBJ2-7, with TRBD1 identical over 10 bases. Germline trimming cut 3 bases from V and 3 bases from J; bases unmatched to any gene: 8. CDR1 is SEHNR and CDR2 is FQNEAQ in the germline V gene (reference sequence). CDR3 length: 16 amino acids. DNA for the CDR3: TGTGCCAGCAGCTTCATATCCGGGACAGGGGTCTACGAGCAGTACTTC. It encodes CASSFISGTGVYEQYF.

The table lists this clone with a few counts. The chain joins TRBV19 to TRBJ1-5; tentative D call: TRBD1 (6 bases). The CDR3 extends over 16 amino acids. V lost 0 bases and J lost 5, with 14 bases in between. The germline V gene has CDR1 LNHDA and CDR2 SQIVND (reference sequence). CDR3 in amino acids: CASSIEGHGLDQPQHF. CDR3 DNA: TGTGCCAGTAGTATAGAGGGACACGGGCTCGATCAGCCCCAGCATTTT.

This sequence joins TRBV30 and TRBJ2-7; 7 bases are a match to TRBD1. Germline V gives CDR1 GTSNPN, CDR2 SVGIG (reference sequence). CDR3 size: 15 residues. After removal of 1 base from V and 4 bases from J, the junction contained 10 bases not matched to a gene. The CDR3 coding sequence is TGTGCCTGGAGTGGGGATAGACAGGGAAGGTACGAGCAGTACTTC. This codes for CAWSGDRQGRYEQYF.

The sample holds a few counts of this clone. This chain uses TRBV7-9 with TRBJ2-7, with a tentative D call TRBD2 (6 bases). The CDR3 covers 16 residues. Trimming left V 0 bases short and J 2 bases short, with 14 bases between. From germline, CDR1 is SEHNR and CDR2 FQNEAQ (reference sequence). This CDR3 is CASSLALAGSPYEQYF. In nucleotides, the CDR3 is TGTGCCAGCAGCTTAGCGCTGGCGGGGAGCCCCTACGAGCAGTACTTC.

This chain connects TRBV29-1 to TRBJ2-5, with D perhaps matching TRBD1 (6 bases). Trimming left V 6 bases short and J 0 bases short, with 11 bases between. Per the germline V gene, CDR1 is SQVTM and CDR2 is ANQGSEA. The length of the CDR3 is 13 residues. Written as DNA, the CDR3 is TGCAGCGTGAAGGACAGTAACCAAGAGACCCAGTACTTC. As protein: CSVKDSNQETQYF. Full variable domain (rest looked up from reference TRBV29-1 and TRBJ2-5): SAVISQKPSRDICQRGTSLTIQCQVDSQVTMMFWYRQQPGQSLTLIATANQGSEATYESGFVIDKFPISRPNLTFSTLTVSNMSPEDSSIYLCSVKDSNQETQYFGPGTRLLVL.

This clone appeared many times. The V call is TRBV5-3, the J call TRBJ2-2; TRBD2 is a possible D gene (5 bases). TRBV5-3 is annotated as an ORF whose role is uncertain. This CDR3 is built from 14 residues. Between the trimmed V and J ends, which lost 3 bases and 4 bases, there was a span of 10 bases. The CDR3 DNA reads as TGTGCCAGAAGCTCCGGACTGCTCACCGGGGAGCTGTTTTTT. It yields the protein CARSSGLLTGELFF.

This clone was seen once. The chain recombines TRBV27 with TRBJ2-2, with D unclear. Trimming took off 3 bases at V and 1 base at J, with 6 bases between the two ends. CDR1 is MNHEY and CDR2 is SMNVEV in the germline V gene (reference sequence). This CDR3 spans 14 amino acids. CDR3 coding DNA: TGTGCCAGCAGTTTCTCGGGGAACACCGGGGAGCTGTTTTTT. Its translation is CASSFSGNTGELFF.

This CDR3 is CASPLYGYTF. CDR3 in DNA: TGTGCCTCACCACTCTATGGCTACACCTTC. This chain uses TRBV10-3 with TRBJ1-2; D not resolved. V was shortened by 11 bases and J by 4 bases, with 8 bases between the two germline ends. The germline V gene has CDR1 ENHRY and CDR2 SYGVKD. The CDR3 has 10 residues.

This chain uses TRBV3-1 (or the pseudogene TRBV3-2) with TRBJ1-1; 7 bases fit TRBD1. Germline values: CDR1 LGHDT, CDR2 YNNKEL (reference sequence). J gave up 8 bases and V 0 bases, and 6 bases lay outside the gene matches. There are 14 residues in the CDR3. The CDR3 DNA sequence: TGTGCCAGCAGCCAAGACTGGGACAGAATGGAAGCTTTCTTT. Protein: CASSQDWDRMEAFF.

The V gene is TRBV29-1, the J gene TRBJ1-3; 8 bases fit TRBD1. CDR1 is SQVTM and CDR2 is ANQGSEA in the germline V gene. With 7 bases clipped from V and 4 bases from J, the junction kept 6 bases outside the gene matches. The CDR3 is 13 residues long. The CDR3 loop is CSATGQEGNTIYF. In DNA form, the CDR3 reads TGCAGCGCCACGGGACAGGAGGGAAACACCATATATTTT.

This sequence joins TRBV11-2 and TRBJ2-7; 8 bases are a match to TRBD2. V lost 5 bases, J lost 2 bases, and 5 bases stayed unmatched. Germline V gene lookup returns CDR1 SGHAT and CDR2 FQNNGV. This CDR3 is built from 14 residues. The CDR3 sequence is CASSPSGGTYEQYF. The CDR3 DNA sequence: TGTGCCAGCAGCCCCAGCGGGGGTACCTACGAGCAGTACTTC.

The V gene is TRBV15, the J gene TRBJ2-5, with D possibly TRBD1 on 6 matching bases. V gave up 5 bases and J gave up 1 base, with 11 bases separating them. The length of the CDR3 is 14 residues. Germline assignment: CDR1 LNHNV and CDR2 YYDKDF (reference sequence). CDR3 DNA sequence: TGTGCCACCAGCCGTAGGACAGTCCAAGAGACCCAGTACTTC. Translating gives CATSRRTVQETQYF.

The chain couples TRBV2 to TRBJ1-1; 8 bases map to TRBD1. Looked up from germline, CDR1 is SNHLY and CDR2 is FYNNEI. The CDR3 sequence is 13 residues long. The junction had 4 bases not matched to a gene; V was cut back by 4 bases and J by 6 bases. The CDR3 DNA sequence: TGTGCCAGCAGTGCAGGGGGCGCGTCTGAAGCTTTCTTT. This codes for CASSAGGASEAFF.

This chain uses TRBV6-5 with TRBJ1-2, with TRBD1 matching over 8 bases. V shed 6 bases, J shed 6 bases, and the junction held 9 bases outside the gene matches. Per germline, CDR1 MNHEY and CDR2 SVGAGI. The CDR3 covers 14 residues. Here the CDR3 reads CASSPSWTGNGYTF. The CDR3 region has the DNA TGTGCCAGCAGCCCAAGCTGGACAGGGAATGGCTACACCTTC.

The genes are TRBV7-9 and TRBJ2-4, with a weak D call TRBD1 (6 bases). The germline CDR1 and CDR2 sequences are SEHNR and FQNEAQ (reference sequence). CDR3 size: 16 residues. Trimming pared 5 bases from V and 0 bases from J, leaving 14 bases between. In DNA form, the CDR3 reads TGTGCCAGCAGCCAATGGGACACAATAGCCAAAAACATTCAGTACTTC. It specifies CASSQWDTIAKNIQYF.

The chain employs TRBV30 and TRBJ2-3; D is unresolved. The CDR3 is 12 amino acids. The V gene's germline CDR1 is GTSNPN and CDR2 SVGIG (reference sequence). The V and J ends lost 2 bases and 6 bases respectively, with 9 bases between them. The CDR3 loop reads CAWSLSGDTQYF. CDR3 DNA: TGTGCCTGGAGTTTAAGTGGCGATACGCAGTATTTT.

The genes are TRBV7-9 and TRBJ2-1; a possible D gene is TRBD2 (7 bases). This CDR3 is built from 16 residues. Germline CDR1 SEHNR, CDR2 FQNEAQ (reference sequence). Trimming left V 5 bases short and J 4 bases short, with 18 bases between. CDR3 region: CASSPQGGAGYNEQFF. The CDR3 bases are TGTGCCAGCAGCCCCCAAGGGGGGGCGGGATACAATGAGCAGTTCTTC.

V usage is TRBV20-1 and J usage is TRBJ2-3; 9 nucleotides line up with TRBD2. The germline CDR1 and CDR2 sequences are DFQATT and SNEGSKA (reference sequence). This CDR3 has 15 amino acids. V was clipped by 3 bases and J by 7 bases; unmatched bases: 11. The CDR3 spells CSASPSGVGWNTQYF. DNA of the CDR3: TGCAGTGCTAGTCCTAGCGGGGTGGGTTGGAATACGCAGTATTTT.

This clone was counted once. The CDR3 is CASRKGQGASDTQYF. CDR3 nucleotides: TGTGCCAGCAGGAAAGGACAGGGGGCTTCAGATACGCAGTATTTT. The rearrangement joins TRBV6-5 to TRBJ2-3, with 11 bases matching TRBD1. The CDR3 spans 15 residues. From germline, CDR1 is MNHEY and CDR2 SVGAGI. The junction had 6 bases not matched to a gene; V was cut back by 6 bases and J by 4 bases.

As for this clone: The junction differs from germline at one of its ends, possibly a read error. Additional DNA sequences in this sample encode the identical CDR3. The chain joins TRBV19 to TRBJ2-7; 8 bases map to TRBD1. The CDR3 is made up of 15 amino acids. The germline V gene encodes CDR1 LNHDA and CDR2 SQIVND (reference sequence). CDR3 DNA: TGTGCCAGTAGTATAGAAGCAGGGGGCAACTACGAGCAGTATTTC. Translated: CASSIEAGGNYEQYF.

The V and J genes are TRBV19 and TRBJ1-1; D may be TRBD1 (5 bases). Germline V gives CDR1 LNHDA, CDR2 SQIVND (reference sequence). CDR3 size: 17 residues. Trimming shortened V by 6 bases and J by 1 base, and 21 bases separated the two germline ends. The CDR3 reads CASRQVVTEDGNTEAFF. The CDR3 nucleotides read TGTGCCAGTAGACAGGTGGTCACCGAGGATGGGAACACTGAAGCTTTCTTT.

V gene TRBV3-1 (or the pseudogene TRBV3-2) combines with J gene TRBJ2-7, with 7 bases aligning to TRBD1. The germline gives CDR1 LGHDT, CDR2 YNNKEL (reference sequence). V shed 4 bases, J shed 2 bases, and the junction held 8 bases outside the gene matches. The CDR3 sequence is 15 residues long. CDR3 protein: CASSPHSGQAYEQYF. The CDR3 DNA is TGTGCCAGCAGCCCTCATTCAGGACAGGCCTACGAGCAGTACTTC.

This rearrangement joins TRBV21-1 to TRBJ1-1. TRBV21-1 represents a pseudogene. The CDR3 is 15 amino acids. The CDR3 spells CASSIRVRMNTEAFF. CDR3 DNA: TGTGCCAGCAGCATCCGGGTCCGTATGAACACTGAAGCTTTCTTT.

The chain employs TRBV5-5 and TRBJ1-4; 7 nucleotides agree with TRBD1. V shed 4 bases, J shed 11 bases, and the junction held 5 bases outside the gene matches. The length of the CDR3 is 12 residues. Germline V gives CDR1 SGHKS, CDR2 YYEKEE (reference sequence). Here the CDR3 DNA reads TGTGCCAGCAGCGCAATGACAGGGAAACTGTTTTTT. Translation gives CASSAMTGKLFF.